The TCR beta chain described here comes from a study of T cell responses to AZD1222 COVID-19 vaccine. Study outcomes and limitations: White British people made up most donors, females outnumbered males, and clonal diversity was possibly underestimated. The CD4 TCRs associated with vaccination extended across spike and predominated at 160-218 and 743-854. There were repertoire samples only from the period after the peak T cell response.

The V segment lost 4 bases and the J segment 3 bases; nucleotides outside the gene matches: 6. Germline V CDR1 and CDR2: SGHRS, YFSETQ. The CDR3 is 15 residues long. This table comes from immunoSEQ multiplex PCR, and its TCRdb copy is limited to in-frame clones, with some not included. The table records 150,000 to 200,000 clones, 85% to 90% of them present only once. On this clone itself: Its specificity is unknown.

The chain employs TRBV5-1 and TRBJ1-4; TRBD1 matches at 7 bases. Sequences were derived from peripheral blood, sampled on day 0 of MenACWY control vaccination. The receptor's source is an adult in good health. The CDR3 is CASSVRQGPNEKLFF. The CDR3 region has the DNA TGCGCCAGCAGCGTCCGACAGGGCCCTAATGAAAAACTGTTTTTT.